The 14 T cell receptor beta chains listed next were all sequenced from one sample in a study of blood T cell repertoires in COVID-19. Some clones are missing from TCRdb's copy, which holds only in-frame ones; the method was immunoSEQ multiplex PCR. Seen here are about 41,000 clones, 70% to 90% observed once, and the top ten hold roughly 4.3%. Sequenced: peripheral blood. These receptors were obtained from a man aged 55 to 70 with acute or convalescent COVID-19.

The sample holds a few counts of this clone. V gene TRBV10-1 combines with J gene TRBJ2-7; no clear D. The CDR3 runs to 10 residues. V was shortened by 9 bases and J by 5 bases, with 8 bases between the two germline ends. The germline V gene encodes CDR1 WNHNN and CDR2 SYGVQD (reference sequence). The CDR3: CASTNHEQYF. CDR3 bases: TGCGCCAGTACAAACCACGAGCAGTACTTC.

This chain uses TRBV30 with TRBJ1-2, with a possible D match to TRBD1 (5 bases). V was shortened by 0 bases and J by 4 bases, with 21 bases between the two germline ends. CDR3 length: 17 residues. Per the germline V gene, CDR1 is GTSNPN and CDR2 is SVGIG (reference sequence). This CDR3 reads CAWSVKVGGFQIYGYTF. The CDR3 DNA reads as TGTGCCTGGAGTGTAAAGGTCGGGGGTTTTCAAATCTATGGCTACACCTTC.

The V call is TRBV30, the J call TRBJ2-1; 11 nucleotides agree with TRBD2. Germline V gene data show CDR1 as GTSNPN and CDR2 as SVGIG (reference sequence). The CDR3 totals 14 residues. The trim removed 5 bases at V and 3 bases at J, leaving 3 bases unmatched. CDR3 DNA: TGTGCCTGGCATCTAGCGGGGGGCTACAATGAGCAGTTCTTC. This codes for CAWHLAGGYNEQFF.

The CDR3 loop is CASSWRNTEAFF. CDR3 sequence (DNA): TGTGCCAGTAGTTGGAGGAACACTGAAGCTTTCTTT. The V call is TRBV19, the J call TRBJ1-1; D is unresolved. The V gene's germline CDR1 is LNHDA and CDR2 SQIVND (reference sequence). CDR3 length: 12 amino acids. Trimming shortened V by 5 bases and J by 1 base, and 5 bases separated the two germline ends.

CDR3 residues: CASIPGTGGQETQYF. As DNA, the CDR3 is TGCGCCAGCATCCCGGGGACAGGGGGCCAAGAGACCCAGTACTTC. V and J are TRBV5-1 and TRBJ2-5, with 11 nucleotides matching TRBD1. The V gene's germline CDR1 is SGHRS and CDR2 YFSETQ. Trimming took 6 bases from V and 1 from J; bases not matched to a gene: 5. CDR3 length equals 15 residues.

The chain employs TRBV29-1 and TRBJ1-2; 9 bases fit TRBD1. This CDR3 is built from 14 residues. J lost 0 bases, V lost 4 bases, and 3 bases had no gene match. CDR1 is SQVTM and CDR2 is ANQGSEA in the germline V gene. CDR3 in amino acids: CSVARTGANYGYTF. CDR3 nucleotides: TGCAGCGTTGCAAGGACAGGGGCTAACTATGGCTACACCTTC.

This clone was found a few times. J is TRBJ2-7 and V is TRBV12-3 or TRBV12-4; TRBD1 might be the D (6 bases). Trimming cost V 5 bases and J 7 bases, with 15 bases left between them. The CDR3 loop spans 13 amino acids. DNA of the CDR3: TGTGCCAGCAGTACTCTACAGGGCGGGGAGCAGTACTTC. It translates to CASSTLQGGEQYF.

This sequence joins TRBV4-2 and TRBJ1-4; a weak D match, TRBD1 (6 bases). Trimming stripped 0 bases from V and 8 bases from J, with 13 bases between. The germline V gene encodes CDR1 LGHNA and CDR2 YNFKEQ. CDR3 length: 15 amino acids. The CDR3 loop is CASSQDQGLGEKLFF. CDR3 coding DNA: TGTGCCAGCAGCCAAGATCAGGGGCTCGGGGAAAAACTGTTTTTT.

The rearrangement links TRBV7-3 to TRBJ1-2; 7 bases agree with TRBD1. The V and J ends lost 1 base and 5 bases, in that order; junction bases with no gene match: 10. Germline V gene sequence: CDR1 SGHTA, CDR2 FQGTGA. This CDR3 has 16 residues. The CDR3 is CASSLSSTGAAYGYTF. DNA for the CDR3: TGTGCCAGCAGCTTAAGTTCAACAGGGGCTGCGTATGGCTACACCTTC.

V and J are TRBV7-9 and TRBJ1-1; no clear D gene. V was clipped by 5 bases and J by 8 bases, with 15 bases between them. Germline V CDR1 and CDR2: SEHNR, FQNEAQ (reference sequence). The CDR3 extends over 13 amino acids. Here the CDR3 DNA reads TGTGCCAGCAGCACTACAACCTCGATCGAAGCTTTCTTT. Translation: CASSTTTSIEAFF.

Judged by abundance, this clone is medium-sized. This chain's CDR3 is CASSRGDSSGNTIYF. CDR3 DNA: TGTGCCAGCAGCAGGGGTGACAGCTCTGGAAACACCATATATTTT. This chain joins TRBV5-8 and TRBJ1-3; TRBD1 is a possible D gene (5 bases). The CDR3 runs 15 residues. The V end was cut by 4 bases, the J end by 0 bases, with 11 bases between. CDR1 and CDR2 from the germline V gene are SGHTS and YDEGEE. The full variable domain, its missing parts supplied by reference TRBV5-8 and TRBJ1-3, is EAGVTQSPTHLIKTRGQQATLRCSPISGHTSVYWYQQALGLGLQFLLWYDEGEERNRGNFPPRFSGRQFPNYSSELNVNALELEDSALYLCASSRGDSSGNTIYFGEGSWLTVV.

The chain is built from TRBV4-3 and TRBJ1-1; no clear D. Trimming stripped 3 bases from V and 3 bases from J, with 17 bases between. CDR3 length: 16 residues. Germline loops: CDR1 LGHNA, CDR2 YSLEER. The CDR3 DNA is TGCGCCAGCAGCCACCCCAGCTCTGGCCGGGACACTGAAGCTTTCTTT. It specifies CASSHPSSGRDTEAFF.

By its share, this clone is medium-sized (0.01 to 0.1%). This rearrangement joins TRBV7-9 to TRBJ1-1, with 7 bases lining up with TRBD1. CDR1 is SEHNR, CDR2 FQNEAQ, per germline (reference sequence). The CDR3 length is 16 residues. J lost 5 bases, V lost 5 bases, and 14 bases had no gene match. CDR3 nucleotides: TGTGCCAGCAGCCCCCTCTGGGGGGCCAGGGGGACTGAAGCTTTCTTT. Translation gives CASSPLWGARGTEAFF.

The chain carries TRBV6-5 and TRBJ2-3; 9 bases are shared with TRBD2. CDR3 length: 13 residues. J was trimmed by 7 bases and V by 8 bases; bases with no gene match: 7. CDR1 and CDR2 (germline): MNHEY, SVGAGI. CDR3 nucleotides: TGTGCCAGCGCCGCGGGGGGGCTTAATACGCAGTATTTT. This encodes CASAAGGLNTQYF.